The rows below give T cell receptor beta chains drawn from one sample of a study of regulatory T cells in long-lasting Graves disease. Via MiXCR, TCRdb re-called the multiplex PCR reads, giving one row per CDR3 protein. The data show 350,000 to 450,000 distinct CDR3 sequences, 15% seen once. The data were also submitted as part of a second study, on T cells in Graves' hyperthyroidism and ophthalmopathy.

Specimen: peripheral blood mononuclear cells (PBMCs), collected at new diagnosis, from a patient treated with antithyroid drugs. Receptors were obtained from a woman in her 30s with Graves disease. Each CDR3 is given with its conserved first and last residue. A D gene is named only where the DNA matches it firmly. A row's size may be missing; if present it is once, few, many or a size class.

clone size	D gene	J gene	V gene	CDR3 protein	CDR3 DNA
-	TRBD2	TRBJ2-1	TRBV15	CATSRDGGRENEQFF	TGTGCCACCAGCAGAGACGGCGGGAGAGAGAATGAACAGTTCTTC
many	-	TRBJ2-7	TRBV6-1	CASTPGSSYEQYF	TGTGCCAGCACACCAGGGTCCTCCTACGAGCAGTACTTC
few	TRBD2	TRBJ2-1	TRBV11-3	CASSLVGGPDNEQFF	TGTGCCAGCAGCTTAGTGGGAGGGCCCGACAATGAGCAGTTCTTC
many	-	TRBJ2-1	TRBV3-1	CASSAGSDSYNEQFF	TGTGCCAGCAGCGCAGGCAGCGACTCCTACAATGAGCAGTTCTTC
many	TRBD1	TRBJ1-2	TRBV5-6	CASRLRDREVVFYGYTF	TGTGCCAGCAGACTCCGGGACAGGGAAGTAGTTTTCTATGGCTACACCTTC
many	-	TRBJ1-2	TRBV6-2/TRBV6-3	CASSYSQGYGYTF	TGTGCCAGCAGTTATAGCCAGGGCTATGGCTACACCTTC
many	-	TRBJ1-4	TRBV6-1	CASLGRLFATNEKLFF	TGTGCCAGCCTCGGCCGCCTCTTTGCAACTAATGAAAAACTGTTTTTT
-	-	TRBJ2-3	TRBV12-3/TRBV12-4	CASSLTRRDTQYF	TGTGCCAGCAGTTTGACACGGAGGGATACGCAGTATTTT
few	TRBD2	TRBJ2-1	TRBV11-1	CASSPQRGRDNEQFF	TGTGCCAGCAGCCCCCAGCGGGGCAGGGACAATGAGCAGTTCTTC
many	-	TRBJ1-4	TRBV11-2	CASSPQGLGEKLFF	TGTGCCAGCAGCCCACAAGGCCTTGGTGAAAAACTGTTTTTT
many	TRBD2	TRBJ2-7	TRBV27	CASSLSTSGGYEQYF	TGTGCCAGCAGTTTATCGACTAGCGGAGGCTACGAGCAGTACTTC
-	-	TRBJ1-5	TRBV19	CASSTGAVGPAQHF	TGTGCCAGTAGTACGGGAGCAGTGGGGCCGGCCCAGCATTTT
few	TRBD1	TRBJ2-2	TRBV28	CASKADREAGELFF	TGTGCCAGCAAAGCAGACAGGGAAGCCGGGGAGCTGTTTTTT
many	-	TRBJ2-3	TRBV7-9	CASSSGQTTSTDTQYF	TGTGCCAGCAGCTCAGGACAGACTACTAGCACAGATACGCAGTATTTT
-	TRBD1	TRBJ2-2	TRBV19	CASLGQGITGELFF	TGTGCCAGTTTAGGACAGGGGATCACCGGGGAGCTGTTTTTT
-	TRBD1	TRBJ1-1	TRBV30	CAWRGLGGNMNTEAFF	TGTGCCTGGAGGGGACTAGGGGGCAACATGAACACTGAAGCTTTCTTT
-	TRBD2	TRBJ2-1	TRBV7-9	CASSLASASGTDEQFF	TGTGCCAGCAGCTTAGCGTCGGCTAGCGGGACGGATGAGCAGTTCTTC
many	-	TRBJ2-7	TRBV30	CAWSVGASYEQYF	TGTGCCTGGAGTGTAGGGGCCTCCTACGAGCAGTACTTC
-	-	TRBJ1-6	TRBV2	CASSEEVGSLHF	TGTGCCAGCAGTGAGGAGGTGGGGTCCCTCCACTTT
few	-	TRBJ2-2	TRBV4-2	CASSLTENTGELFF	TGTGCCAGCAGCCTTACAGAGAACACCGGGGAGCTGTTTTTT
few	TRBD1	TRBJ1-3	TRBV9	CASSARTGSGNTIYF	TGTGCCAGCAGCGCCCGGACAGGCTCTGGAAACACCATATATTTT
many	TRBD2	TRBJ2-1	TRBV6-1	CASRAEGLAGGDEQFF	TGTGCCAGCAGGGCTGAGGGACTAGCGGGAGGGGATGAGCAGTTCTTC
-	-	TRBJ1-2	TRBV7-9	CASITPDLRIYGYTF	TGTGCCAGCATCACACCGGACCTGCGAATCTATGGCTACACCTTC
many	-	TRBJ2-1	TRBV2	CASQTRLRTSNEQFF	TGTGCCAGCCAGACGAGACTACGAACAAGCAATGAGCAGTTCTTC
many	-	TRBJ2-7	TRBV28	CASSLTLGEQYF	TGTGCCAGCAGCCTTACCCTGGGCGAGCAGTACTTC
many	TRBD1	TRBJ1-2	TRBV6-1	CASSRDRNYGYTF	TGTGCCAGCAGTCGGGACAGGAACTATGGCTACACCTTC